This T cell receptor beta chain was documented in a study of response to subunit inactivated influenza vaccine (dated by TCRdb to between 2017 and 2018). For the study in its entirety: The study used deep quantitative T cell receptor repertoire profiling to track responses to a trivalent subunit inactivated influenza vaccine. Beyond this particular receptor, the publication reports: The authors suggested that each seasonal influenza vaccination may recruit only a limited number of new T cells.

Trimming leaves V shorter by 9 bases and J shorter by 3 bases, with the junction holding 16 bases beyond the gene matches. Including cysteine and phenylalanine, the CDR3 has 17 amino acids. CDR3 DNA is the only sequence kept; it has 51 bases, read in frame from the first base. The germline V gene yields MDHEN for CDR1 and SYDVKM for CDR2. To note about this clonotype: The clone's antigen remains unknown. One base away there is no much larger clone; base qualities are not given.

The library was made by RT-PCR. The sequencing machine was an Illumina HiSeq 2500. The public reads were run again by TCRdb, first through fastp at Q25 and then through MiXCR, and only productive beta chains were kept. Merged by CDR3 protein, the rows form single entries marked with the most common genes and DNA. The sample has fewer than 700,000 distinct CDR3 sequences on record, 13% of them singletons. About 12% of the sample is held by the ten biggest clonotypes. The intended sense of this specimen's time point label: 45 days after influenza vaccine administration. The sequenced sample was PBMCs from blood, obtained 45 days after vaccination. The clonotype originates from a man in his fifties or sixties who received an inactivated influenza vaccine. Donor details come from another sample of the same person, matched by shared clones. This sequence uses TRBV28 and TRBJ2-3; 9 bases in the middle match TRBD2. The CDR3 loop reads CARGVGPTSGSTDTQYF. DNA sequence: TGTGCCAGGGGGGTGGGGCCAACTAGCGGGTCTACAGATACGCAGTATTTT.